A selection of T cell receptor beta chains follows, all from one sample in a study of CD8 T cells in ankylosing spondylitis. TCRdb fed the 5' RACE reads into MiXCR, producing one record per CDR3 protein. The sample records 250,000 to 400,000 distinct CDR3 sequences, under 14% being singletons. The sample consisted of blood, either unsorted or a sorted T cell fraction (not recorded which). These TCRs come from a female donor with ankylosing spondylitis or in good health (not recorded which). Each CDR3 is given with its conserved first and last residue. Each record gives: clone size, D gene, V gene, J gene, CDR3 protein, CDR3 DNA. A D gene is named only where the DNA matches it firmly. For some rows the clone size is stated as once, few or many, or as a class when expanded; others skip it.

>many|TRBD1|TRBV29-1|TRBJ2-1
CSVGTGHNEQFF
TGCAGCGTTGGGACAGGGCACAATGAGCAGTTCTTC
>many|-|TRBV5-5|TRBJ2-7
CASSLGSGEQYF
TGTGCCAGCAGCTTGGGGTCTGGAGAGCAGTACTTC
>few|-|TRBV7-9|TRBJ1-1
CASSRLNANTEAFF
TGTGCCAGCAGCCGACTGAATGCGAACACTGAAGCTTTCTTT
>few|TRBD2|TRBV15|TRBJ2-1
CATSVPLAGRNEQFF
TGTGCCACCAGCGTCCCCCTAGCGGGACGCAATGAGCAGTTCTTC
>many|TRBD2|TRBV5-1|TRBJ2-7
CASSRTSSGDTYEQYF
TGCGCCAGCAGCCGGACCTCTAGCGGGGATACCTACGAGCAGTACTTC
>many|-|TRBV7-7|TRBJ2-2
CASKQEPANTGELFF
TGTGCCAGCAAGCAGGAACCCGCGAACACCGGGGAGCTGTTTTTT
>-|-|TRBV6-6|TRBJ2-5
CASSYDFPETQYF
TGTGCCAGCAGTTACGACTTTCCGGAGACCCAGTACTTC
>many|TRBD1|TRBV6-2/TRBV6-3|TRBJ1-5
CASSYGAQGAFNQPQHF
TGTGCCAGCAGTTACGGTGCTCAGGGGGCATTCAATCAGCCCCAGCATTTT
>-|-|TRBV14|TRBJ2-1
CASSQPGHFSYNEQFF
TGTGCCAGCAGCCAACCGGGACACTTCTCCTACAATGAGCAGTTCTTC
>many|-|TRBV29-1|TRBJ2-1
CSVSGTPRVANEQFF
TGCAGCGTTTCCGGGACTCCCCGTGTTGCCAATGAGCAGTTCTTC
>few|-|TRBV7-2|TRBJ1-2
CASSLDSTSNYGYTF
TGTGCCAGCAGCTTAGACAGCACCTCGAACTATGGCTACACCTTC
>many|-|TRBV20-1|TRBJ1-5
CSARIYNQPQHF
TGCAGTGCCCGGATATACAATCAGCCCCAGCATTTT
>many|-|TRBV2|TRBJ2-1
CASSLTREQFF
TGTGCCAGCAGCCTGACCAGGGAGCAGTTCTTC
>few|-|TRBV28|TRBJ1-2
CASRGPLNYGYTF
TGTGCCAGCAGGGGCCCGTTGAACTATGGCTACACCTTC
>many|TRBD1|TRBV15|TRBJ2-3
CATSRRDRAGTDTQYF
TGTGCCACCAGCAGGAGGGACAGGGCCGGCACAGATACGCAGTATTTT
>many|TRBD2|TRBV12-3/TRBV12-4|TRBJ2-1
CASSLGTRGNEQFF
TGTGCCAGCAGTCTTGGGACTAGAGGAAATGAGCAGTTCTTC
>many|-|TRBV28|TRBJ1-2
CASSTGSVPYYGYTF
TGTGCCAGCAGCACAGGGTCCGTCCCCTACTATGGCTACACCTTC
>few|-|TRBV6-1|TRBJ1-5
CASKGRRNQPQHF
TGTGCCAGTAAGGGCAGGAGGAATCAGCCCCAGCATTTT
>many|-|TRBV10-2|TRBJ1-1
CASSEDLNTEAFF
TGCGCCAGCAGTGAGGACCTGAACACTGAAGCTTTCTTT
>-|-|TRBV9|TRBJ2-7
CATSPSALSYEQYF
TGTGCCACCTCGCCTAGCGCCCTCTCCTACGAGCAGTACTTC
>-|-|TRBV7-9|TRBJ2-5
CASSPRGLQETQYF
TGTGCCAGCAGCCCTCGGGGTCTCCAAGAGACCCAGTACTTC
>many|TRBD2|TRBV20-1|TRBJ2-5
CSAREISGATQYF
TGCAGTGCTAGAGAAATTAGCGGGGCGACCCAGTACTTC
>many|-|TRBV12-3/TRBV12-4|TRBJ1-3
CASGEVSSGNTIYF
TGTGCCAGCGGTGAAGTTTCCTCTGGAAACACCATATATTTT
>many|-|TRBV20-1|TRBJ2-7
CSAREILAKVSYEQYF
TGCAGTGCTAGAGAAATTTTAGCTAAAGTCTCCTACGAGCAGTACTTC
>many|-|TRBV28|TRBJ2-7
CASSPIFRGTYEQYF
TGTGCCAGCAGTCCCATATTCCGGGGAACCTACGAGCAGTACTTC
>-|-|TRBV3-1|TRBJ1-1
CASSHEGNTEAFF
TGTGCCAGCAGCCATGAGGGCAACACTGAAGCTTTCTTT
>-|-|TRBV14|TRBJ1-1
CASSQDPWEAFF
TGTGCCAGCAGCCAAGACCCTTGGGAAGCTTTCTTT
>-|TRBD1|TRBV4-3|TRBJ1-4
CASSRDRGTNEKLFF
TGCGCCAGCAGCCGGGACAGGGGGACTAATGAAAAACTGTTTTTT
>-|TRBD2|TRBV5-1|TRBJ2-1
CASSWPGAGGNSYNEQFF
TGCGCCAGCAGCTGGCCAGGGGCGGGAGGAAACTCCTACAATGAGCAGTTCTTC
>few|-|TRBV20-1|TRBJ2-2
CSAGETVGELFF
TGCAGTGCTGGGGAGACAGTCGGGGAGCTGTTTTTT
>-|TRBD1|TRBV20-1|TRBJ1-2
CSARPPTGGGSYGYTF
TGCAGTGCTAGACCCCCTACAGGGGGCGGTTCCTATGGCTACACCTTC
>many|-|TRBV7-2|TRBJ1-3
CASSFESRFSGNTIYF
TGTGCCAGCAGCTTTGAGAGTCGGTTCTCTGGAAACACCATATATTTT
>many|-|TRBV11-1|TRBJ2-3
CASSLMRTDTQYF
TGTGCCAGCAGCTTAATGCGCACAGATACGCAGTATTTT
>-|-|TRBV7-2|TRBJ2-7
CASSSQPHYEQYF
TGTGCCAGCAGCTCACAACCCCACTACGAGCAGTACTTC
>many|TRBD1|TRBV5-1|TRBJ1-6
CASSLGQPSSYNSPLHF
TGCGCCAGCAGCCTGGGACAGCCTAGCTCCTATAATTCACCCCTCCACTTT
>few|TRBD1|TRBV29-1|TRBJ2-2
CSAEWGQTGELFF
TGCAGCGCCGAATGGGGACAGACCGGGGAGCTGTTTTTT
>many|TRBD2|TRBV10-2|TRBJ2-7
CASRAPREGRYEQYF
TGCGCCAGCAGAGCTCCTCGGGAGGGCCGCTACGAGCAGTACTTC
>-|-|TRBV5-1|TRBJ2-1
CASSLRAGRNEQFF
TGCGCCAGCAGCTTGAGGGCAGGTCGTAATGAGCAGTTCTTC
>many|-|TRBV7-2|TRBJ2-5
CASSLDVGWETQYF
TGTGCCAGCAGCTTAGATGTTGGGTGGGAGACCCAGTACTTC
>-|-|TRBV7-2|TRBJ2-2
CASSFGGVGGELFF
TGTGCCAGCAGCTTCGGAGGGGTCGGCGGGGAGCTGTTTTTT
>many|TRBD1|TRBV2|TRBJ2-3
CATGTGGTDTQYF
TGTGCAACCGGGACAGGGGGAACAGATACGCAGTATTTT
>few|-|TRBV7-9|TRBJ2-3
CASSMTADTQYF
TGTGCCAGCAGCATGACTGCAGATACGCAGTATTTT
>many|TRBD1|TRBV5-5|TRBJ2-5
CASSLRDRERETQYF
TGTGCCAGCAGCTTGCGGGACAGGGAGCGAGAGACCCAGTACTTC